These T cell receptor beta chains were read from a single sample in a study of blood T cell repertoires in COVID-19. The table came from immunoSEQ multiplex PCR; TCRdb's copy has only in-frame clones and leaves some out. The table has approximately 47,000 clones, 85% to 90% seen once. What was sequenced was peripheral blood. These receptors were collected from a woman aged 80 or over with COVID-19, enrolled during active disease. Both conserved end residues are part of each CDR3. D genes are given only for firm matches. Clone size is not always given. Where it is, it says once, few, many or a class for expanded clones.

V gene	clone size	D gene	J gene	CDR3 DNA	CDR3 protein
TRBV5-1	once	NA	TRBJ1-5	TGCGCCAGCAGCTTGGGAGGGTTCGGTCAGCCCCAGCATTTT	CASSLGGFGQPQHF
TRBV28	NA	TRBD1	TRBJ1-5	TGTGCCAGCACCAAAGGGACAGGGGGAAATCAGCCCCAGCATTTT	CASTKGTGGNQPQHF
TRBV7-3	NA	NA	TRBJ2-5	TGTGCCAGCAGCTTGGCGGGGGCCCAAGAGACCCAGTACTTC	CASSLAGAQETQYF
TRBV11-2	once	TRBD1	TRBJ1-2	TGTGCCAGCAGCTTGGAACAGGGGGCCTTCTATGGCTGCACCTTC	CASSLEQGAFYGCTF
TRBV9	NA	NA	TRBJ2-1	TGTGCCAGCAGCGTGTCCCCCAGGTACAATGAGCAGTTCTTC	CASSVSPRYNEQFF
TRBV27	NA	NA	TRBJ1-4	TGTGCCAGCAGTTTATTAGGAGGTGAAAAACTGTTTTTT	CASSLLGGEKLFF
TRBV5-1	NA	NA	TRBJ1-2	TGCGCCAGCAGCTTGGCCGTCAGAACTAACTATGGCTACACCTTC	CASSLAVRTNYGYTF
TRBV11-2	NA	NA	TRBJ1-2	TGTGCCAGCAGCCCAGTTAGGACAAGTGGCAACTATGGCTACACCTTC	CASSPVRTSGNYGYTF
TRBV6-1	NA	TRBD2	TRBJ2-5	TGTGCCAGCAGTGAAGGGGTTTTACGAGGGACTAGCGGGAAAGAGACCCAGTACTTC	CASSEGVLRGTSGKETQYF
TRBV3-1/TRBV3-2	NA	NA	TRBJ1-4	TGTGCCAGCAGCCAAGATTCTTCCGCGGGGGATTATGAAAAACTGTTTTTT	CASSQDSSAGDYEKLFF
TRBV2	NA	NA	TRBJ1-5	TGTGCCAGCAGTCGGGTTATTAATCAGCCCCAGCATTTT	CASSRVINQPQHF
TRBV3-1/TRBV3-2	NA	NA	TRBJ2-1	TGTGCCAGCAGCCAGGGGACTGGAGGCTACAATGAGCAGTTCTTC	CASSQGTGGYNEQFF
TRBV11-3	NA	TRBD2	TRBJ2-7	TGTGCCAGCAGCTCGGGACTAGCGGGGGCTATCTACGAGCAGTACTTC	CASSSGLAGAIYEQYF
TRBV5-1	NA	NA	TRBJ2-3	TGCGCCAGCAGCTTCGGGTCCCTGAGCGCAGATACGCAGTATTTT	CASSFGSLSADTQYF
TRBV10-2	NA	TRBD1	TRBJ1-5	TGCGCCAGCAGTGAGTCGACAGGGTACAATCAGCCCCAGCATTTT	CASSESTGYNQPQHF
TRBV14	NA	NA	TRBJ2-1	TGTGCCAGCAGCCGACAGGCTAGCTCCTACAATGAGCAGTTCTTC	CASSRQASSYNEQFF
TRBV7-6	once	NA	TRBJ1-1	TGTGCCAGCAGCTCACGGGACACCCGAGGGACTGAAGCTTTCTTT	CASSSRDTRGTEAFF
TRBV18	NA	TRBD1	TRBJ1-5	TGTGCCAGCTCACCAACAGGGGAAGGCCAGCCCCAGCATTTT	CASSPTGEGQPQHF
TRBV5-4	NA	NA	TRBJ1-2	TGTGCCAGCAGCTGGGCAAGAACTAACTATGGCTACACCTTC	CASSWARTNYGYTF
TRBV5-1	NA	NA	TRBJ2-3	TGCGCCAGCAGCTTTTACAGGGGATTATCGCGGGAGGTGGTAGATACGCAGTATTTT	CASSFYRGLSREVVDTQYF
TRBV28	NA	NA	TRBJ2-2	TGTGCCAGCAGTGGTCAGGGAAACACCGGGGAGCTGTTTTTT	CASSGQGNTGELFF
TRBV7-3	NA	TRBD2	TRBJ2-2	TGTGCCAGCAGCTCTAGCGGGGGGGACACCGGGGAGCTGTTTTTT	CASSSSGGDTGELFF
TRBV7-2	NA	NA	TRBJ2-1	TGTGCCAGCAGCCTTCCGAGAACGAGGTACAGGGTGAGGGGCAATGAGCAGTTCTTC	CASSLPRTRYRVRGNEQFF
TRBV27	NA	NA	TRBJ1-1	TGTGCCAGCAGTTCTAGGGGTGAAGCTTTCTTT	CASSSRGEAFF
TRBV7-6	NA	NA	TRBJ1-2	TGTGCCAGCAGCCAAGATGCAGGGATAACCAACTATGGCTACACCTTC	CASSQDAGITNYGYTF
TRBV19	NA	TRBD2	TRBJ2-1	TGTGCCAGTACCCAAGGAGCGGGAGCCCTCTACAATGAGCAGTTCTTC	CASTQGAGALYNEQFF
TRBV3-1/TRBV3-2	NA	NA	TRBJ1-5	TGTGCCAGCAGCCAAGGAAACAGGTATGATCAGCCCCAGCATTTT	CASSQGNRYDQPQHF
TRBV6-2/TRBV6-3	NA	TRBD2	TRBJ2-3	TGTGCCAGCAGTGGGACTAGCGGGAGGGCCTTGATGAGGCCAGATACGCAGTATTTT	CASSGTSGRALMRPDTQYF
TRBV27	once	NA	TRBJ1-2	TGTGCCAGCAGCGCCGCGGGAGGGATCTATGGCTACACCTTC	CASSAAGGIYGYTF
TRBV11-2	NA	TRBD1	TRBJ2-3	TGTGCCAGCAGCTCTCGGACAGGGGGTAACACAGATACGCAGTATTTT	CASSSRTGGNTDTQYF
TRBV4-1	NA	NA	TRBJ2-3	TGCGCCAGCAGCCAACACGGGGGAGCCACCACAGATACGCAGTATTTT	CASSQHGGATTDTQYF
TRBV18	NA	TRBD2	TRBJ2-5	TGTGCCAGCTCATCTTTAGCGGGAGTAGGTGAGACCCAGTACTTC	CASSSLAGVGETQYF
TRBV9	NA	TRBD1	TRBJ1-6	TGTGCCAGCAGCGTAGCCGGGACAGGGGGGCTCCACTTT	CASSVAGTGGLHF
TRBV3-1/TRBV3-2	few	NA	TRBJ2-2	TGTGCCAGCGAAGACTGGCCGAACACCGGGGAGCTGTTTTTT	CASEDWPNTGELFF
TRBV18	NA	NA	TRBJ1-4	TGTGCCAGCTCACCCCAAGCTGAAAAACTGTTTTTT	CASSPQAEKLFF
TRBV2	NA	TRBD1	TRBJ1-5	TGTGCCAGCACCCGGGACAGGGCCGTGTCAGTTGGTCAGCCCCAGCATTTT	CASTRDRAVSVGQPQHF
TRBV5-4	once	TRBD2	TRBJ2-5	TGTGCCAGCAGCCACACTAGCGGGGGGGCCGGAGAGACCCAGTACTTC	CASSHTSGGAGETQYF
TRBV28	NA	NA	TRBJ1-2	TGTGCCAGCAGCAAAAGGGGGGGCTACTATGGCTACACCTTC	CASSKRGGYYGYTF
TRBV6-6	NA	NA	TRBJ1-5	TGTGCCAGCAGGGACAGTCATAGCAATCAGCCCCAGCATTTT	CASRDSHSNQPQHF
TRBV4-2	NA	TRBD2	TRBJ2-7	TGTGCCAGCAGCCGCGGGACTAGCGGGGGCCCCTACGAGCAGTACTTC	CASSRGTSGGPYEQYF
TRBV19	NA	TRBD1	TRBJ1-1	TGTGCCAATGGGGAGGACAGGGGGAACACTGAAGCTTTCTTT	CANGEDRGNTEAFF
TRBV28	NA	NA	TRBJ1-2	TGTGCCAGCAGTCTCTCTGGGGGGGTCTCCTCTTTATCAAACTATGGCTACACCTTC	CASSLSGGVSSLSNYGYTF
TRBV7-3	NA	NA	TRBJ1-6	TGTGCCAGCAGCTTAAATGGCAGAAGTAATTCACCCCTCCACTTT	CASSLNGRSNSPLHF
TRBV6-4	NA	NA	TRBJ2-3	TGTGCCAGCAGCAGGGAGGGGGTGAGCACAGATACGCAGTATTTT	CASSREGVSTDTQYF
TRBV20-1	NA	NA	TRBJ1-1	TGCAGTGCTCAGACAGGTTTTGGAGCTTTCTTT	CSAQTGFGAFF
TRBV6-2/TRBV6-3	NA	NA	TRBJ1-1	TGTGCCAGCAGTGACGGAGGGACTGAAGCTTTCTTT	CASSDGGTEAFF
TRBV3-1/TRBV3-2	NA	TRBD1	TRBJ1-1	TGTGCCAGCAGACAGGGGGCTCAAGACACTGAAGCTTTCTTT	CASRQGAQDTEAFF
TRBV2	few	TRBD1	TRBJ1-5	TGTGCCAGCAGAGTTACGACAGGGCACAATCAGCCCCAGCATTTT	CASRVTTGHNQPQHF
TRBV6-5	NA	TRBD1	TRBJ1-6	TGTGCCAGCAATTTCGACAGGGTGGATTATTCACCCCTCCACTTT	CASNFDRVDYSPLHF
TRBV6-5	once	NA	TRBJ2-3	TGTGCCAGCAAAGGACAGCCTAGCACAGATACGCAGTATTTT	CASKGQPSTDTQYF
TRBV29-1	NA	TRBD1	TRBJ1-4	TGCAGCGTTAAACTATGGGACAGGGGAGATGAAAAACTGTTTTTT	CSVKLWDRGDEKLFF
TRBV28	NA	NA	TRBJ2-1	TGTGCCAGCAGTTTACGACAGTACAATGAGCAGTTCTTC	CASSLRQYNEQFF
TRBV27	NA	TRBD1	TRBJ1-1	TGTGCCAGCAGTCCCCAGGGGGCTGGTTTGCGAACTGAAGCTTTCTTT	CASSPQGAGLRTEAFF
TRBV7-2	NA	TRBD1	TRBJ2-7	TGTGCCAGCAGCCCCCAGGGGACAGGGGATCGCGAGCAGTACTTC	CASSPQGTGDREQYF
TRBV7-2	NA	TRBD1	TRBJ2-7	TGTGCCAGCAGCTTAATTGCAACAGGGGGCTCCTACGAGCAGTACTTC	CASSLIATGGSYEQYF
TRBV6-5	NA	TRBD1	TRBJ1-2	TGTGCCAGCAGTTACTCGAGGACAGGGGGTGGGTATGGCTACACCTTC	CASSYSRTGGGYGYTF
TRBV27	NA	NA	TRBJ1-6	TGTGCCAGCAGTTTCCGGGGGTCAAATTCACCCCTCCACTTT	CASSFRGSNSPLHF